This T cell receptor (beta chain) was profiled in a study of blood T cell repertoires in COVID-19. Germline loops: CDR1 KGHDR, CDR2 SFDVKD. CDR3 size: 20 residues. Unmatched junction bases numbered 20, after V lost 2 bases and J lost 5 bases. The data were produced by immunoSEQ multiplex PCR, yet TCRdb's version contains in-frame clones alone and is incomplete. The repertoire holds about 120,000 clones, with 85% as singletons. The sequenced sample was peripheral blood. This clonotype originated in a woman at least 80 years old with acute or convalescent COVID-19. This chain links TRBV24-1 with TRBJ1-2; 9 nucleotides agree with TRBD1. In nucleotides, the CDR3 is TGTGCCACCAGTGATTCCCGAATCCAACAGGGGGCTTCAGTTCTTTATGGCTACACCTTC. Translated: CATSDSRIQQGASVLYGYTF.